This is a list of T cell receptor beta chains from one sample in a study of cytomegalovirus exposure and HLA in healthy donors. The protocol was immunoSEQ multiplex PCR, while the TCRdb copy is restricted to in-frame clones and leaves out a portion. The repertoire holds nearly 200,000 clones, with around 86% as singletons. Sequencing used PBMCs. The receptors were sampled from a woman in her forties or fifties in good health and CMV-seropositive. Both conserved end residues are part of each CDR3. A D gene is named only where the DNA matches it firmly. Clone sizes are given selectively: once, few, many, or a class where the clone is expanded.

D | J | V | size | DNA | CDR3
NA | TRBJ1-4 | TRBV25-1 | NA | TGTGCCAGCAGTGAATCTTATTATGGCAGATCTCATGAAAAACTGTTTTTT | CASSESYYGRSHEKLFF
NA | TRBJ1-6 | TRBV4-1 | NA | TGCGCCAGCAGCCAAGAAACTCCAAGCTCCTATAATTCACCCCTCCACTTT | CASSQETPSSYNSPLHF
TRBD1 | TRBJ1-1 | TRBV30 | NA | TGTGCCTGGAGTCCTGGACAGGGGGCGACTGAAGCTTTCTTT | CAWSPGQGATEAFF
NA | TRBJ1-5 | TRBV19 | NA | TGTGCCAGTAGTAGCGGATTTTACAATCAGCCCCAGCATTTT | CASSSGFYNQPQHF
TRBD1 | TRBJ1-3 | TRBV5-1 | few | TGCGCCAGCAGCCCGACAGGGACTGGAAACACCATATATTTT | CASSPTGTGNTIYF
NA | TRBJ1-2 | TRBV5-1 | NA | TGCGCCAGCAGCTTACAGGGTGTCGATGGCTACACCTTC | CASSLQGVDGYTF
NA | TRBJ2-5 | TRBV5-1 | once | TGCGCCAGCAGCTTGACAGGGTACCAAGAGACCCAGTACTTC | CASSLTGYQETQYF
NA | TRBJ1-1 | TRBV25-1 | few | TGTGCCAGCAGTGAACGCGGAAGAAACAGGCTAAACACTGAAGCTTTCTTT | CASSERGRNRLNTEAFF
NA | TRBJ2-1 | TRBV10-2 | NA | TGCGCCAGCAGGCCGGGACTTCACAATGAGCAGTTCTTC | CASRPGLHNEQFF
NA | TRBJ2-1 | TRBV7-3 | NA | TGTGCCAGCAGCACCACTAGAGACAATGAGCAGTTCTTC | CASSTTRDNEQFF
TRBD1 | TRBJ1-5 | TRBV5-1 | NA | TGCGCCAGCAGCATCGGGACAGGCAATCAGCCCCAGCATTTT | CASSIGTGNQPQHF
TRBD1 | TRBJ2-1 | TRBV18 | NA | TGTGCCAGCTCGCAAGGGACAGCAGGTAATGAGCAGTTCTTC | CASSQGTAGNEQFF
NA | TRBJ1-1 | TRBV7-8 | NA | TGTGCCAGCAGAGAGACAATTGGCACTGAAGCTTTCTTT | CASRETIGTEAFF
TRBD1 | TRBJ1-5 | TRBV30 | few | TGTGCCTGGAGCCTACAGGGGGTAGAGCCCCAGCATTTT | CAWSLQGVEPQHF
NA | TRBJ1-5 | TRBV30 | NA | TGTGCCTGGAGTTTAGTCAGCGATCAGCCCCAGCATTTT | CAWSLVSDQPQHF
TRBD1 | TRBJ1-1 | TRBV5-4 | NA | TGTGCCAGCAGCCGAGGACAGGGGAACACTGAAGCTTTCTTT | CASSRGQGNTEAFF
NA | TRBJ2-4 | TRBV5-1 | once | TGCGCCAGCACGGAGGGGCCCAAAAACAGTCAGTACTTC | CASTEGPKNSQYF
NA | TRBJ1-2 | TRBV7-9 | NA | TGTGCCAGCAGCTTAATTGGGGCACTCGGTGGCTATGGCTACACCTTC | CASSLIGALGGYGYTF
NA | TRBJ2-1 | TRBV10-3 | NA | TGTGCCGTGGACAGCTACAATGAGCAGTTCTTC | CAVDSYNEQFF
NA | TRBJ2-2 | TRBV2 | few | TGTGCCAGCAGTGTAGAAGGGGTAGACACCGGGGAGCTGTTTTTT | CASSVEGVDTGELFF
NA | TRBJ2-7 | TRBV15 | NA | TGTGCCACCAGCAGAGGGGGGCCGGGGAGGGCGGGCGAGCAGTACTTC | CATSRGGPGRAGEQYF
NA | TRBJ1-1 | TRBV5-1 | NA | TGCGCCAGCAGCTTGACGGTGAACACTGAAGCTTTCTTT | CASSLTVNTEAFF
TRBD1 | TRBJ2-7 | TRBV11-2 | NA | TGTGCCAGCAGCTTAGAACCAGGGGGATACGAGCAGTACTTC | CASSLEPGGYEQYF
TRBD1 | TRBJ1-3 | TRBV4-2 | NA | TGTGCCAGCAGCCGGGACAGGGGTAGTGGAAACACCATATATTTT | CASSRDRGSGNTIYF
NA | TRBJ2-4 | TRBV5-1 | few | TGCGCCAGCAGCTCATTGGAGGGGAAAGGCATTCAGTACTTC | CASSSLEGKGIQYF
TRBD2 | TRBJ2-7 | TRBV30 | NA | TGTGCCTGGAGTGTACTTGGCGGGAGATCCTCTTACGAGCAGTACTTC | CAWSVLGGRSSYEQYF
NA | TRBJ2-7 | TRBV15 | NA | TGTGCCACCAGCCGACGACAGAGGAGCTACGAGCAGTACTTC | CATSRRQRSYEQYF
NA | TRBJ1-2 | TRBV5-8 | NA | TGTGCCAGCAGCTTGCAACTTTCGGGTGGCTACACCTTC | CASSLQLSGGYTF
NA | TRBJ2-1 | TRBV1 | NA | TGCACCAGCAGCCAAAACCCCGGGGGGCGGGACGACAATGAGCAGTTCTTC | CTSSQNPGGRDDNEQFF
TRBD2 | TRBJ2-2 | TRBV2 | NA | TGTGCCAGCAGGTCCGGGACTAGCAACACCGGGGAGCTGTTTTTT | CASRSGTSNTGELFF
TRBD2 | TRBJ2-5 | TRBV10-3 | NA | TGTGCCATAGAGCGGGAGCGGGGAGAGACCCAGTACTTC | CAIERERGETQYF
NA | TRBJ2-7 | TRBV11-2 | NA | TGTGCCAGCAGCTTAGCAGGAGACCCCGCTCGACAGGAGCAGTACTTC | CASSLAGDPARQEQYF
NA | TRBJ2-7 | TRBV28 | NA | TGTGCCAGCAGTTTACTAGGGGGCTACGAGCAGTACTTC | CASSLLGGYEQYF
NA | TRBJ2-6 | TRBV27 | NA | TGTGCCAGCAGCGGAGGACAGTCTGGGGCCAACGTCCTGACTTTC | CASSGGQSGANVLTF
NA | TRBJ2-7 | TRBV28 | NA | TGTGCCAGCACCAAAAACCCGGGACTGATGTACGAGCAGTACTTC | CASTKNPGLMYEQYF